A selection of T cell receptor beta chains follows, all from one sample in a study of blood T cell repertoires in COVID-19. Only in-frame clones appear in the TCRdb table, and some are missing; sequencing was by immunoSEQ multiplex PCR. Here the sample spans about 200,000 clones, more than 80% being singletons. The sequenced material came from PBMCs or T cells enriched from blood (not recorded which). Receptor source: a woman between 18 and 30 years old who had recovered from COVID-19. CDR3s include the opening cysteine and the closing phenylalanine or tryptophan. A D gene is named only where the DNA matches it firmly. Clone sizes are given selectively: once, few, many, or a class where the clone is expanded.

v_call: TRBV3-1/TRBV3-2; j_call: TRBJ2-1; clone_size: -; d_call: TRBD2; cdr3_aa: CASSPKAGGLYNEQFF; cdr3_nt: TGTGCCAGCAGCCCAAAAGCGGGGGGGCTTTACAATGAGCAGTTCTTC
v_call: TRBV2; j_call: TRBJ2-7; clone_size: -; d_call: -; cdr3_aa: CASRVTGYEQYF; cdr3_nt: TGTGCCAGCAGGGTGACAGGATACGAGCAGTACTTC
v_call: TRBV3-1/TRBV3-2; j_call: TRBJ1-2; clone_size: -; d_call: TRBD1; cdr3_aa: CASSLRQGNGYTF; cdr3_nt: TGTGCCAGCAGCCTACGACAGGGGAATGGCTACACCTTC
v_call: TRBV5-4; j_call: TRBJ2-1; clone_size: once; d_call: TRBD2; cdr3_aa: CASAERGRLNNEQFF; cdr3_nt: TGTGCCAGCGCGGAGCGGGGGAGACTAAACAATGAGCAGTTCTTC
v_call: TRBV30; j_call: TRBJ1-4; clone_size: -; d_call: -; cdr3_aa: CAWSVRGGEKLFF; cdr3_nt: TGTGCCTGGAGTGTCAGGGGTGGGGAAAAACTGTTTTTT
v_call: TRBV7-9; j_call: TRBJ1-4; clone_size: -; d_call: -; cdr3_aa: CASSLIRGTDEKLFF; cdr3_nt: TGTGCCAGCAGCTTAATCAGGGGTACGGATGAAAAACTGTTTTTT
v_call: TRBV6-5; j_call: TRBJ2-1; clone_size: -; d_call: -; cdr3_aa: CASSLSGIDSYNEQFF; cdr3_nt: TGTGCCAGCAGTTTATCGGGGATTGACTCCTACAATGAGCAGTTCTTC
v_call: TRBV27; j_call: TRBJ2-4; clone_size: -; d_call: TRBD2; cdr3_aa: CASRSLGGRAIAKNIQYF; cdr3_nt: TGTGCCAGCAGATCTCTGGGGGGGAGAGCGATAGCCAAAAACATTCAGTACTTC
v_call: TRBV5-1; j_call: TRBJ1-6; clone_size: -; d_call: -; cdr3_aa: CASSLDSNSPLHF; cdr3_nt: TGCGCCAGCAGCTTAGACAGTAATTCACCCCTCCACTTT
v_call: TRBV28; j_call: TRBJ2-3; clone_size: -; d_call: TRBD2; cdr3_aa: CASSLGRLAGLTDTQYF; cdr3_nt: TGTGCCAGCAGTTTGGGACGACTAGCGGGGCTCACAGATACGCAGTATTTT
v_call: TRBV24-1; j_call: TRBJ2-1; clone_size: -; d_call: TRBD1; cdr3_aa: CATSDPQPGQANEQFF; cdr3_nt: TGTGCCACCAGTGATCCCCAGCCTGGACAGGCGAATGAGCAGTTCTTC
v_call: TRBV4-1; j_call: TRBJ1-3; clone_size: -; d_call: -; cdr3_aa: CASSQDRGTGNTIYF; cdr3_nt: TGCGCCAGCAGCCAAGACAGGGGTACTGGAAACACCATATATTTT
v_call: TRBV5-4; j_call: TRBJ2-7; clone_size: -; d_call: -; cdr3_aa: CASSRTGFEQYF; cdr3_nt: TGTGCCAGCTCCAGAACAGGGTTCGAGCAGTACTTC
v_call: TRBV27; j_call: TRBJ2-7; clone_size: -; d_call: -; cdr3_aa: CASAKAPAYEQYF; cdr3_nt: TGTGCCAGTGCGAAAGCGCCCGCCTACGAGCAGTACTTC
v_call: TRBV4-1; j_call: TRBJ2-7; clone_size: -; d_call: TRBD2; cdr3_aa: CASSPTRLAGAKTYEQYF; cdr3_nt: TGCGCCAGCAGCCCTACTCGCTTAGCGGGGGCGAAAACCTACGAGCAGTACTTC
v_call: TRBV5-1; j_call: TRBJ1-6; clone_size: once; d_call: -; cdr3_aa: CASSLRRDSPLHF; cdr3_nt: TGCGCCAGCAGCTTGAGACGGGATTCACCCCTCCACTTT
v_call: TRBV5-5; j_call: TRBJ2-7; clone_size: -; d_call: -; cdr3_aa: CASSLVSWSSYEQYF; cdr3_nt: TGTGCCAGCAGCTTGGTATCTTGGAGCTCCTACGAGCAGTACTTC
v_call: TRBV6-1; j_call: TRBJ1-2; clone_size: -; d_call: -; cdr3_aa: CASSVAATNYGYTF; cdr3_nt: TGTGCCAGCAGTGTAGCAGCCACTAACTATGGCTACACCTTC